This TCR beta chain was observed in a study of T cell changes during pregnancy in multiple sclerosis. This CDR3 has 15 residues. CDR1 and CDR2 from the germline V gene are SGHAT and FQNNGV. Trimming took off 1 base at V and 2 bases at J, with 12 bases between the two ends. Produced via immunoSEQ multiplex PCR; TCRdb's table is partial and in-frame only. The sample yields over 35,000 clones, around 93% seen once. The chain links TRBV11-2 to TRBJ2-7; D not certain. This TCR derives from a female donor with multiple sclerosis, enrolled in a pregnancy study. The specimen was CD8+ T cells from peripheral blood mononuclear cells, collected in the third trimester of pregnancy. Here the CDR3 DNA reads TGTGCCAGCAGCTTAGGGCCCGGAGAAACCTACGAGCAGTACTTC. Translating gives CASSLGPGETYEQYF.